Following are 26 T cell receptor beta chains from one sample sequenced in a study of blood T cell repertoires in COVID-19. The table came from immunoSEQ multiplex PCR; TCRdb's copy has only in-frame clones and leaves some out. The data hold roughly 250,000 clones, with approximately 85% observed a single time. Sequenced material: peripheral blood. The receptors originated from a human donor with COVID-19, enrolled during active disease. The donor label of this sample is uncertain.

Details on this clone: This may arise from a read error, as a much more abundant clone is one base away. V gene TRBV7-3 combines with J gene TRBJ1-1; the D is unclear. V lost 3 bases and J lost 1, with 6 bases in between. The CDR3 covers 13 residues. Germline values: CDR1 SGHTA, CDR2 FQGTGA. The CDR3 protein is CASSFGENTEAFF. The CDR3 nucleotides read TGTGCCAGCAGCTTCGGGGAGAACACTGAAGCTTTCTTT.

This clone was detected once. The chain carries TRBV7-9 and TRBJ1-1; D gene uncertain. Per germline, CDR1 SEHNR and CDR2 FQNEAQ (reference sequence). V shed 0 bases and J shed 0 bases, with 5 bases lying between them. There are 14 residues in the CDR3. Here the CDR3 reads CASSLAAVNTEAFF. CDR3 DNA: TGTGCCAGCAGCTTAGCGGCAGTGAACACTGAAGCTTTCTTT. Using reference TRBV7-9 and TRBJ1-1 for the parts outside the CDR3, the full variable domain is DTGVSQNPRHKITKRGQNVTFRCDPISEHNRLYWYRQTLGQGPEFLTYFQNEAQLEKSRLLSDRFSAERPKGSFSTLEIQRTEQGDSAMYLCASSLAAVNTEAFFGQGTRLTVV.

This chain connects TRBV28 to TRBJ1-5; D ambiguous. The V gene lost 6 bases and the J gene lost 10 bases, with 16 bases spanning the gap. Germline CDR1 and CDR2: MDHEN and SYDVKM. CDR3 size: 13 residues. As DNA, the CDR3 is TGTGCCAGCAGGGCCCAGGCCGTTCCTCCCCAGCATTTT. Translating it yields CASRAQAVPPQHF.

This chain joins TRBV2 and TRBJ1-5; D possibly corresponds to TRBD1 (6 bases). The CDR3 sequence is 15 residues long. The ends were cut back, 6 bases at V and 0 bases at J, with 12 bases in the middle. The V gene's germline CDR1 is SNHLY and CDR2 FYNNEI. The CDR3 spells CASSSGVLSNQPQHF. In DNA form, the CDR3 reads TGTGCCAGCAGCTCAGGGGTCCTTAGCAATCAGCCCCAGCATTTT. The complete variable domain, with remaining parts taken from reference TRBV2 and TRBJ1-5, reads EPEVTQTPSHQVTQMGQEVILRCVPISNHLYFYWYRQILGQKVEFLVSFYNNEISEKSEIFDDQFSVERPDGSNFTLKIRSTKLEDSAMYFCASSSGVLSNQPQHFGDGTRLSIL.

The CDR3 bases are TGTGCCAGCAGCTCGAACAGAGATTCACCCCTCCACTTT. Amino acids: CASSSNRDSPLHF. The rearrangement links TRBV7-3 to TRBJ1-6; no firm D call. Trimming stripped 4 bases from V and 8 bases from J, with 9 bases between. CDR1 SGHTA and CDR2 FQGTGA come from the germline V gene. The CDR3 sequence is 13 residues long.

The chain recombines TRBV28 with TRBJ1-3, with a possible D match to TRBD1 (6 bases). Germline V gene data show CDR1 as MDHEN and CDR2 as SYDVKM. The V gene lost 8 bases and the J gene lost 0 bases, with 11 bases spanning the gap. CDR3 length: 14 amino acids. This chain's CDR3 is CASLDSSSGNTIYF. DNA of the CDR3: TGTGCCAGCCTGGACAGTTCCTCTGGAAACACCATATATTTT.

The rearrangement joins TRBV5-6 to TRBJ2-5; tentatively, D is TRBD1 (6 bases). The ends were cut back, 0 bases at V and 4 bases at J, with 10 bases in the middle. CDR3 size: 14 residues. Germline CDR1 is SGHDT and CDR2 is YYEEEE. DNA for the CDR3: TGTGCCAGCAGCTTGGATCTAGGGGGAGAGACCCAGTACTTC. Its translation: CASSLDLGGETQYF.

The rearrangement links TRBV7-3 to TRBJ1-2; 8 bases agree with TRBD1. The germline V gene has CDR1 SGHTA and CDR2 FQGTGA. V shed 0 bases, J shed 8 bases, and the junction held 5 bases outside the gene matches. This CDR3 has 14 amino acids. The CDR3: CASSLTQGAEGYTF. The DNA for the CDR3 is TGTGCCAGCAGCTTAACCCAGGGGGCAGAAGGCTACACCTTC.

The CDR3 DNA is TGTGCCAGCAGCAGGGGGACAGGGTTTTCCTACGAGCAGTACTTC. Protein: CASSRGTGFSYEQYF. The rearrangement links TRBV7-8 to TRBJ2-7; TRBD1 agrees at 9 bases. CDR3 length: 15 amino acids. Germline CDR1 SGHVS, CDR2 FQNEAQ. Trimming removed 5 bases from V and 1 base from J; junction bases left unmatched: 6.

The chain has TRBV19 and TRBJ1-4; D uncertain. The germline V gene encodes CDR1 LNHDA and CDR2 SQIVND (reference sequence). Trimming removed 5 bases at V and 8 bases at J, with 21 bases between. The CDR3 has 16 residues. CDR3 region: CASSAARDVSGEKLFF. The CDR3 nucleotides read TGTGCCAGTAGTGCCGCCCGCGACGTCTCAGGAGAAAAACTGTTTTTT. Variable domain in full (rest from reference TRBV19 and TRBJ1-4): DGGITQSPKYLFRKEGQNVTLSCEQNLNHDAMYWYRQDPGQGLRLIYYSQIVNDFQKGDIAEGYSVSREKKESFPLTVTSAQKNPTAFYLCASSAARDVSGEKLFFGSGTQLSVL.

The chain is built from TRBV7-9 and TRBJ1-3; D gene ambiguous. V dropped 4 bases and J dropped 0 bases, with 4 bases sitting between them. CDR3 length: 13 amino acids. Germline V CDR1 and CDR2: SEHNR, FQNEAQ (reference sequence). CDR3 DNA: TGTGCCAGCAGCTCATTCTCTGGAAACACCATATATTTT. Its protein is CASSSFSGNTIYF.

The rearrangement links TRBV12-3 or TRBV12-4 to TRBJ2-1; no definite D call. The CDR3 is 11 amino acids. V was shortened by 3 bases and J by 12 bases, with 9 bases between the two germline ends. CDR3 nucleotide sequence: TGTGCCAGCAGTTTGGGCCCTGGGCAGTTCTTC. Encoded protein: CASSLGPGQFF.

The CDR3, as DNA: TGCGCCAGCAGCTTGGGTCAGGGAGGGAGCTCCTACAATGAGCAGTTCTTC. It is translated as CASSLGQGGSSYNEQFF. The rearrangement uses TRBV5-1 and TRBJ2-1; 7 positions match TRBD2. Germline CDR1 is SGHRS and CDR2 is YFSETQ. The CDR3 runs 17 residues. Losses at the gene ends were 0 bases for V and 0 bases for J; bases not matched to a gene: 6.

As for this clone: Other nucleotide sequences in the sample specify the same CDR3. The chain couples TRBV19 to TRBJ1-2; 7 nucleotides line up with TRBD1. Trimming at V came to 8 bases and at J to 5 bases, leaving 8 bases not matched to a gene. There are 13 residues in the CDR3. Germline V lookup: CDR1 LNHDA, CDR2 SQIVND (reference sequence). CDR3 DNA: TGTGCCAGTTCCCGGGACAGAGAATATGGCTACACCTTC. Translation: CASSRDREYGYTF.

This chain joins TRBV19 and TRBJ1-1, with TRBD1 identical over 11 bases. The V gene end was trimmed by 3 bases and the J gene end by 7 bases; junction bases not matched to a gene: 1. The CDR3 consists of 13 residues. The germline CDR1 and CDR2 sequences are LNHDA and SQIVND (reference sequence). The CDR3 coding sequence is TGTGCCAGTAGTATGGGGACAGGGGGTGAAGCTTTCTTT. Translated, it gives CASSMGTGGEAFF. The full variable domain, with the rest looked up from reference TRBV19 and TRBJ1-1, is DGGITQSPKYLFRKEGQNVTLSCEQNLNHDAMYWYRQDPGQGLRLIYYSQIVNDFQKGDIAEGYSVSREKKESFPLTVTSAQKNPTAFYLCASSMGTGGEAFFGQGTRLTVV.

The CDR3 is CASSLRTSAPNTIYF. The CDR3 DNA sequence: TGTGCCAGCAGCCTCCGGACAAGCGCCCCGAACACCATATATTTT. The chain employs TRBV14 and TRBJ1-3, with a possible D match to TRBD1 (5 bases). CDR3 size: 15 residues. Trimming pared 4 bases from V and 7 bases from J, leaving 17 bases between. Per germline, CDR1 SGHDN and CDR2 FVKESK.

About this clone itself: Germline is not matched at one junction end, which may reflect a read error. J is TRBJ2-3 and V is TRBV7-7; 8 bases map to TRBD2. Germline V gene sequence: CDR1 SSHAT, CDR2 FNYEAQ (reference sequence). The CDR3 loop spans 18 amino acids. CDR3 protein: CASSLRLAGPSSTDTQYF. The CDR3, as DNA: TGTGCTAGCAGCTTAAGGCTAGCGGGCCCTTCCTCCACAGATACGCAGTATTTT.

This chain uses TRBV7-2 with TRBJ1-4; the D is unclear. CDR3 length equals 15 residues. The V and J ends lost 3 bases and 5 bases respectively, with 13 bases between them. Looked up from germline, CDR1 is SGHTA and CDR2 is FQGNSA. The CDR3 DNA sequence: TGTGCCAGCAGCTTGTACGCGGCGGTGAATGAAAAACTGTTTTTT. The encoded protein is CASSLYAAVNEKLFF.

The chain is built from TRBV30 and TRBJ2-1; D is unclear. Per germline, CDR1 GTSNPN and CDR2 SVGIG (reference sequence). V was trimmed by 1 base and J by 2 bases, leaving 3 bases between them. This CDR3 is 12 amino acids long. The CDR3 nucleotides read TGTGCCTGGAGTGCCACCTACAATGAGCAGTTCTTC. Protein: CAWSATYNEQFF.

The chain uses TRBV7-3 and TRBJ2-1, with 9 bases matching TRBD2. In germline, CDR1 is SGHTA, CDR2 FQGTGA. V lost 4 bases to trimming and J lost 0 bases; unmatched junction nucleotides: 7. The CDR3 covers 17 residues. CDR3 sequence: CASSWGASGASYNEQFF. The CDR3 DNA is TGTGCCAGCAGCTGGGGGGCTAGCGGGGCCTCCTACAATGAGCAGTTCTTC.

The gene calls are TRBV19 and TRBJ2-3; the match to TRBD1 covers 9 bases. V dropped 5 bases and J dropped 4; count of bases not matched to a gene: 7. This CDR3 region has 15 residues. Germline CDR1 and CDR2: LNHDA and SQIVND (reference sequence). CDR3 protein: CASSADRGVADTQYF. The DNA of the CDR3 is TGTGCCAGTAGTGCCGACAGGGGGGTCGCAGATACGCAGTATTTT.

V and J are TRBV12-5 and TRBJ2-2; D is unclear. Germline lookup yields CDR1 LGHNT and CDR2 FRNRAP. V was trimmed by 9 bases and J by 3 bases, leaving 14 bases between them. The CDR3 spans 14 residues. The CDR3 DNA reads as TGTGCTAGCGAACCCGGTCCGGACACCGGGGAGCTGTTTTTT. Residues: CASEPGPDTGELFF.

The chain couples TRBV3-1 (or the pseudogene TRBV3-2) to TRBJ2-1; 7 bases match TRBD2. Germline CDR1 is LGHDT and CDR2 is YNNKEL (reference sequence). Trimming removed 1 base from V and 6 bases from J; junction bases left unmatched: 3. The CDR3 loop spans 14 amino acids. The CDR3 reads CASSQGRTSNEQFF. The CDR3 DNA follows: TGTGCCAGCAGCCAAGGCAGGACTAGCAATGAGCAGTTCTTC.

V and J are TRBV28 and TRBJ2-1; tentatively, D is TRBD2 (6 bases). V lost 6 bases, J lost 7 bases, and 22 bases lay in between. Germline-derived CDR1 and CDR2 are MDHEN and SYDVKM. The CDR3 spans 16 residues. CDR3 nucleotides: TGTGCCAGCAGCTCTTATACCCCCCCGACTAGTAATGAGCAGTTCTTC. Translation gives CASSSYTPPTSNEQFF.

In its sample, this clone was seen once. The chain uses TRBV11-2 and TRBJ2-2; 9 positions agree with TRBD2. The CDR3 contains 16 residues. CDR1 SGHAT and CDR2 FQNNGV come from the germline V gene. V trimming: 3 bases; J trimming: 6 bases; junction bases outside the gene matches: 8. The CDR3 sequence is CASSFPPTSGPGELFF. In DNA form, the CDR3 reads TGTGCCAGCAGCTTCCCCCCGACTAGCGGCCCCGGGGAGCTGTTTTTT.

The V call is TRBV12-3 or TRBV12-4, the J call TRBJ1-1; the D is unclear. With 6 bases removed from V and 0 bases from J, the gap between germline ends came to 8 bases. The CDR3 is 13 residues long. CDR3 DNA: TGTGCCAGCAGCCGAAGCATGAACACTGAAGCTTTCTTT. It encodes CASSRSMNTEAFF.